Listed here are 32 T cell receptor beta chains from one sample, sequenced in a study of T cell responses to AZD1222 COVID-19 vaccine. Data came from immunoSEQ multiplex PCR; TCRdb stores just in-frame clones and leaves some out. The sample carries some 150,000 clones, more than 75% recorded once. The sample here was peripheral blood, taken on day 0 of AZD1222 vaccination. These receptors were collected from an adult in good health.

The chain couples TRBV10-2 to TRBJ2-4; D is perhaps TRBD2 (6 bases). The CDR3 loop spans 18 amino acids. Germline V gene data show CDR1 as WSHSY and CDR2 as SAAADI. V was shortened by 0 bases and J by 3 bases, with 18 bases between the two germline ends. Here the CDR3 DNA reads TGCGCCAGCAGTGAGTCCGGGACTCCAGGTAATGGCAAAAACATTCAGTACTTC. This gives the protein CASSESGTPGNGKNIQYF.

The chain carries TRBV6-2 or TRBV6-3 and TRBJ2-2; D may be TRBD1 (6 bases). Germline V gene data show CDR1 as MNHEY and CDR2 as SVGEGT. The V end was cut by 5 bases, the J end by 6 bases, with 7 bases between. The CDR3 sequence is 12 residues long. CDR3 nucleotide sequence: TGTGCCAGCAGTAGGGGGTCCGGGGAGCTGTTTTTT. Its protein is CASSRGSGELFF.

This sequence joins TRBV20-1 and TRBJ2-7, with D perhaps being TRBD1 or TRBD2 (5 bases each). The CDR3 runs to 13 residues. Germline V gene data show CDR1 as DFQATT and CDR2 as SNEGSKA (reference sequence). Trimming pared 3 bases from V and 5 bases from J, leaving 14 bases between. The CDR3 DNA is TGCAGTGCTAGTAGGAAGGGGACCAACGAGCAGTACTTC. Its translation is CSASRKGTNEQYF.

The chain carries TRBV5-4 and TRBJ2-5, with D unresolved. V was clipped by 0 bases and J by 2 bases, with 8 bases between them. Per germline, CDR1 SGHNT and CDR2 YYREEE (reference sequence). The length of the CDR3 is 14 residues. The CDR3 region has the DNA TGTGCCAGCAGCTTGGCCATGGCACAAGAGACCCAGTACTTC. This gives the protein CASSLAMAQETQYF.

The genes are TRBV6-5 and TRBJ2-4; TRBD2 matches 7 bases. The germline gives CDR1 MNHEY, CDR2 SVGAGI. J lost 0 bases, V lost 6 bases, and 5 bases had no gene match. The length of the CDR3 is 15 residues. The DNA of the CDR3 is TGTGCCAGCAGGTCACTAGCGTCAGCCAAAAACATTCAGTACTTC. Translation: CASRSLASAKNIQYF.

V and J are TRBV5-1 and TRBJ2-1; D perhaps matches TRBD1 (6 bases). Germline V lookup: CDR1 SGHRS, CDR2 YFSETQ. V was cut by 3 bases and J by 8 bases, with 12 bases left in between. This CDR3 contains 13 residues. The CDR3 reads CASSWTEPHEQFF. In DNA, the CDR3 is TGCGCCAGCAGCTGGACAGAGCCGCATGAGCAGTTCTTC.

This clone was counted only a few times. CDR3 sequence: CASNDPGTGWTEAFF. In DNA form, the CDR3 reads TGTGCCAGCAACGACCCTGGGACAGGATGGACTGAAGCTTTCTTT. The chain recombines TRBV11-1 with TRBJ1-1; 8 bases line up with TRBD1. V gave up 7 bases and J gave up 5 bases; unmatched junction bases: 12. This CDR3 has 15 residues. Germline V lookup: CDR1 SGHAT, CDR2 FQDESV (reference sequence).

This clone was seen once. The chain recombines TRBV7-2 with TRBJ2-2, with a weak D call TRBD2 (5 bases). Trimming took 2 bases from V and 7 from J, leaving 17 bases between them. CDR3 size: 16 residues. Germline-derived CDR1 and CDR2 are SGHTA and FQGNSA. CDR3 residues: CASSLLSQSRGGELFF. The CDR3 DNA follows: TGTGCCAGCAGCTTATTATCCCAGAGCCGGGGCGGGGAGCTGTTTTTT.

The genes are TRBV3-1 (or the pseudogene TRBV3-2) and TRBJ1-1; D uncertain. The germline V and J ends were trimmed by 1 base and 1 base, with 10 bases remaining between them. This CDR3 has 15 amino acids. CDR1 is LGHDT and CDR2 is YNNKEL in the germline V gene (reference sequence). The CDR3 sequence: CASSQVGGSNTEAFF. The CDR3 DNA reads TGTGCCAGCAGCCAAGTAGGAGGTTCGAACACTGAAGCTTTCTTT.

The count of this clone is one. J is TRBJ2-2 and V is TRBV19, with TRBD2 matching 8 bases. This CDR3 spans 14 amino acids. The germline V gene has CDR1 LNHDA and CDR2 SQIVND (reference sequence). The DNA for the CDR3 is TGTGCTCTACGCCGGGGGGGGATCGGCGGGGAGCTGTTTTTT. It codes for CALRRGGIGGELFF.

The J gene is TRBJ2-1, the V gene TRBV6-2 or TRBV6-3; TRBD2 aligns across 10 bases. V lost 5 bases and J lost 7; bases outside the gene matches: 8. Germline V gene lookup returns CDR1 MNHEY and CDR2 SVGEGT. The CDR3 is 15 amino acids. In nucleotides, the CDR3 is TGTGCCAGCAGTCCGCTAGCGGGAGCGGGGAATGAGCAGTTCTTC. This gives the protein CASSPLAGAGNEQFF.

The chain carries TRBV10-3 and TRBJ1-2, with D possibly being TRBD1 (5 bases). Germline V lookup: CDR1 ENHRY, CDR2 SYGVKD. V was trimmed by 4 bases and J by 4 bases, leaving 13 bases between them. This CDR3 is 14 amino acids long. CDR3 sequence (DNA): TGTGCCATCAGTGGCGACAGCGACTCCTATGGCTACACCTTC. It is translated as CAISGDSDSYGYTF.

The chain carries TRBV28 and TRBJ2-2, with D perhaps matching TRBD1 or TRBD2 (6 bases each). The CDR3 totals 16 residues. Trimming took 3 bases from V and 1 from J, leaving 12 bases between them. Germline lookup yields CDR1 MDHEN and CDR2 SYDVKM. The CDR3 spells CASSLGGRGNTGELFF. DNA for the CDR3: TGTGCCAGCAGTTTGGGGGGCAGGGGGAACACCGGGGAGCTGTTTTTT.

The chain carries TRBV3-1 (or the pseudogene TRBV3-2) and TRBJ2-3; a possible D gene is TRBD1 (6 bases). This CDR3 is built from 16 residues. V gave up 1 base and J gave up 1 base, with 12 bases separating them. The germline V gene encodes CDR1 LGHDT and CDR2 YNNKEL (reference sequence). The CDR3 loop reads CASSQVKGVGTDTQYF. In DNA form, the CDR3 reads TGTGCCAGCAGCCAAGTGAAGGGGGTAGGCACAGATACGCAGTATTTT.

The chain uses TRBV18 and TRBJ1-3; D is undetermined. The CDR3 is 13 amino acids. V lost 6 bases and J lost 1, with 7 bases in between. Germline-derived CDR1 and CDR2 are KGHSH and LQKENI. The CDR3 region has the DNA TGTGCCAGCTCCCCCCCTTCTGGAAACACCATATATTTT. Its protein is CASSPPSGNTIYF. Supplemented by reference TRBV18 and TRBJ1-3, the full variable domain reads NAGVMQNPRHLVRRRGQEARLRCSPMKGHSHVYWYRQLPEEGLKFMVYLQKENIIDESGMPKERFSAEFPKEGPSILRIQQVVRGDSAAYFCASSPPSGNTIYFGEGSWLTVV.

The CDR3: CASSLTGTGSDQPQHF. Written as DNA, the CDR3 is TGTGCCAGCAGCTTAACCGGGACAGGGAGCGATCAGCCCCAGCATTTT. V and J are TRBV9 and TRBJ1-5, with 9 positions matching TRBD1. The CDR3 length is 16 residues. The V and J ends lost 4 bases and 5 bases, in that order; junction bases with no gene match: 10. Looked up from germline, CDR1 is SGDLS and CDR2 is YYNGEE. Together with reference TRBV9 and TRBJ1-5, the CDR3 gives the full variable domain: DSGVTQTPKHLITATGQRVTLRCSPRSGDLSVYWYQQSLDQGLQFLIQYYNGEERAKGNILERFSAQQFPDLHSELNLSSLELGDSALYFCASSLTGTGSDQPQHFGDGTRLSIL.

The V gene is TRBV9, the J gene TRBJ1-1; unclear D gene. The V end was cut by 4 bases, the J end by 6 bases, with 19 bases between. The V gene's germline CDR1 is SGDLS and CDR2 YYNGEE. This CDR3 has 15 residues. CDR3 amino acids: CASSLDVGRVAEAFF. The CDR3 DNA follows: TGTGCCAGCAGCCTAGATGTAGGGCGGGTCGCTGAAGCTTTCTTT.

In nucleotides, the CDR3 is TGTGCCATCAGCGCCGGGACTAGCAACTACGAGCAGTACTTC. It codes for CAISAGTSNYEQYF. This chain joins TRBV10-3 and TRBJ2-7; 9 nucleotides agree with TRBD2. V dropped 6 bases and J dropped 3; count of bases not matched to a gene: 6. The CDR3 contains 14 residues. Germline V gene lookup returns CDR1 ENHRY and CDR2 SYGVKD.

The chain carries TRBV6-4 and TRBJ2-1; D is perhaps TRBD2 (5 bases). The CDR3 length is 12 residues. V was trimmed by 5 bases and J by 9 bases, leaving 11 bases between them. CDR1 is MRHNA and CDR2 is SNTAGT in the germline V gene. CDR3 DNA sequence: TGTGCCAGCAGTAATCTAGCCGGTGAGCAGTTCTTC. The encoded protein is CASSNLAGEQFF.

The chain recombines TRBV7-9 with TRBJ2-5; D call uncertain. The germline V gene encodes CDR1 SEHNR and CDR2 FQNEAQ (reference sequence). V lost 5 bases and J lost 0, with 13 bases in between. The CDR3 has 15 amino acids. CDR3 sequence reads: CASSPGKLNQETQYF. The CDR3 DNA reads as TGTGCCAGCAGCCCTGGGAAGTTGAACCAAGAGACCCAGTACTTC.

This chain connects TRBV29-1 to TRBJ1-4; D remains ambiguous. With 7 bases removed from V and 2 bases from J, the gap between germline ends came to 5 bases. CDR3 length: 11 residues. Germline V lookup: CDR1 SQVTM, CDR2 ANQGSEA. CDR3: CSANTNEKLFF. CDR3 nucleotide sequence: TGCAGCGCAAATACTAATGAAAAACTGTTTTTT.

V gene TRBV5-1 combines with J gene TRBJ2-3, with D uncertain. This CDR3 spans 15 amino acids. The germline gives CDR1 SGHRS, CDR2 YFSETQ. Trimming took off 5 bases at V and 0 bases at J, with 13 bases between the two ends. The CDR3, as DNA: TGCGCCAGCAGGGATTTGACCTTTAGCACAGATACGCAGTATTTT. Translation: CASRDLTFSTDTQYF.

V gene TRBV19 combines with J gene TRBJ1-2; no clear D gene. The CDR3 consists of 13 residues. Trimming removed 5 bases from V and 7 bases from J, with 14 bases in between. CDR1 is LNHDA and CDR2 is SQIVND in the germline V gene (reference sequence). CDR3 bases: TGTGCCAGTAGTTTGAGAATGGTAGCTGGCTACACCTTC. This translates into CASSLRMVAGYTF.

V and J are TRBV11-2 and TRBJ2-2; TRBD2 matches at 14 bases. The J segment lost 7 bases and the V segment lost 5 bases, leaving 12 bases of the junction unmatched. Germline CDR1 is SGHAT and CDR2 is FQNNGV. CDR3 length: 18 amino acids. The CDR3 region has the DNA TGTGCCAGCAGCCCCCAGGGACTAGCGGGAGAGGCGGGCGGGGAGCTGTTTTTT. Protein sequence: CASSPQGLAGEAGGELFF.

The chain links TRBV6-5 to TRBJ1-6, with 10 nucleotides matching TRBD1. The CDR3 loop spans 14 amino acids. Trimming at V came to 8 bases and at J to 7 bases, leaving 5 bases not matched to a gene. Germline CDR1 MNHEY, CDR2 SVGAGI. Here the CDR3 DNA reads TGTGCCAGCCGGTTGGGACAGGGGAATTCACCCCTCCACTTT. It encodes CASRLGQGNSPLHF.

The J gene is TRBJ1-1, the V gene TRBV27, with 9 bases fitting TRBD1. There are 13 residues in the CDR3. Looked up from germline, CDR1 is MNHEY and CDR2 is SMNVEV (reference sequence). V trimming: 0 bases; J trimming: 10 bases; junction bases outside the gene matches: 3. The CDR3 loop reads CASSLSGQGRAFF. CDR3 coding DNA: TGTGCCAGCAGTTTATCGGGACAGGGAAGAGCTTTCTTT.

This chain uses TRBV28 with TRBJ2-7, with 12 positions matching TRBD2. Germline trimming cut 5 bases from V and 2 bases from J; bases unmatched to any gene: 7. This CDR3 contains 16 residues. Per germline, CDR1 MDHEN and CDR2 SYDVKM. CDR3 in amino acids: CASSPGLAGNTYEQYF. The CDR3 DNA reads TGTGCCAGCAGTCCAGGACTAGCGGGAAACACCTACGAGCAGTACTTC.

The rearrangement joins TRBV6-2 or TRBV6-3 to TRBJ2-3; 8 bases line up with TRBD1. The CDR3 spans 15 residues. The germline V gene has CDR1 MNHEY and CDR2 SVGEGT. V lost 1 base to trimming and J lost 1 base; unmatched junction nucleotides: 1. CDR3 sequence (DNA): TGTGCCAGCAGTTACTGGGGACAGGGCACAGATACGCAGTATTTT. This codes for CASSYWGQGTDTQYF.

Concerning this clone: Other nucleotide sequences in the sample specify the same CDR3. This chain connects TRBV9 to TRBJ1-4, with 8 bases matching TRBD1. Unmatched junction bases numbered 1, after V lost 2 bases and J lost 4 bases. The germline gives CDR1 SGDLS, CDR2 YYNGEE. This CDR3 region has 14 residues. The CDR3 region is CASSVGQGNEKLFF. The CDR3 DNA reads TGTGCCAGCAGCGTCGGACAGGGTAATGAAAAACTGTTTTTT.

This clone was seen at least ten times. The chain recombines TRBV6-1 with TRBJ1-2; D is undetermined. This CDR3 contains 14 residues. Germline-derived CDR1 and CDR2 are MNHNS and SASEGT. Trimming cost V 3 bases and J 5 bases, with 13 bases left between them. The CDR3 spells CASSETPRVYGYTF. The CDR3 DNA reads as TGTGCCAGCAGTGAGACCCCCCGCGTTTATGGCTACACCTTC.

The chain is built from TRBV14 and TRBJ1-3, with D unresolved. The length of the CDR3 is 16 residues. V shed 1 base and J shed 0 bases, with 10 bases lying between them. The germline V gene encodes CDR1 SGHDN and CDR2 FVKESK. The CDR3 DNA sequence: TGTGCCAGCAGCCAAGTTTTGGGTAGCTCTGGAAACACCATATATTTT. Translated: CASSQVLGSSGNTIYF.

The V gene is TRBV24-1, the J gene TRBJ2-1; TRBD2 aligns across 16 bases. Per germline, CDR1 KGHDR and CDR2 SFDVKD. V lost 4 bases, J lost 7 bases, and 3 bases stayed unmatched. The CDR3 is 16 amino acids. CDR3 sequence: CATSEGLAGGQNEQFF. The DNA of the CDR3 is TGTGCCACCAGTGAGGGACTAGCGGGGGGGCAAAATGAGCAGTTCTTC.